This record concerns one T cell receptor (beta chain) sequence. The entry originates in a study of blood T cell repertoires in COVID-19. Sequencing was performed with immunoSEQ multiplex PCR; in TCRdb, only in-frame clones are kept and a portion is missing. The table records over 45,000 clones, about four fifths of them present only once. With 3 bases clipped from V and 2 bases from J, the junction kept 7 bases outside the gene matches. Germline CDR1 and CDR2: SEHNR and FQNEAQ (reference sequence). The CDR3 is made up of 16 amino acids. What was sequenced was peripheral blood. This sequence joins TRBV7-9 and TRBJ2-1; 7 nucleotides align to TRBD1. This receptor was taken from a human donor in a cohort sampled during active or convalescent COVID-19. CDR3 amino acids: CASSFNRGWTYNEQFF. The CDR3 nucleotides read TGTGCCAGCAGCTTTAACAGGGGTTGGACCTACAATGAGCAGTTCTTC.